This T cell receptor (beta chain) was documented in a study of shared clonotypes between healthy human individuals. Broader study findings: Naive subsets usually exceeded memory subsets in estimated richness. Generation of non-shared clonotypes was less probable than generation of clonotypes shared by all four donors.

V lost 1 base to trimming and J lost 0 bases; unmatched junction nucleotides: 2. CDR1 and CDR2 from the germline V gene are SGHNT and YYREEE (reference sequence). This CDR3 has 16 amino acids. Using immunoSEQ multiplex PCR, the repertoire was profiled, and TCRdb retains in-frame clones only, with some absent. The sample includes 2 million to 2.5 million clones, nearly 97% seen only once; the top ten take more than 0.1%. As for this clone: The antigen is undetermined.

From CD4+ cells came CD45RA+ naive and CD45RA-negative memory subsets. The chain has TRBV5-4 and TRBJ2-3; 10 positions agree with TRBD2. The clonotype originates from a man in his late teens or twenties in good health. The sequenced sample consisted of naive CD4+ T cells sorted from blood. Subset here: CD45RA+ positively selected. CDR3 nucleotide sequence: TGTGCCAGCAGCTTGAGAGCGGGGGGGAGCACAGATACGCAGTATTTT. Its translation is CASSLRAGGSTDTQYF.